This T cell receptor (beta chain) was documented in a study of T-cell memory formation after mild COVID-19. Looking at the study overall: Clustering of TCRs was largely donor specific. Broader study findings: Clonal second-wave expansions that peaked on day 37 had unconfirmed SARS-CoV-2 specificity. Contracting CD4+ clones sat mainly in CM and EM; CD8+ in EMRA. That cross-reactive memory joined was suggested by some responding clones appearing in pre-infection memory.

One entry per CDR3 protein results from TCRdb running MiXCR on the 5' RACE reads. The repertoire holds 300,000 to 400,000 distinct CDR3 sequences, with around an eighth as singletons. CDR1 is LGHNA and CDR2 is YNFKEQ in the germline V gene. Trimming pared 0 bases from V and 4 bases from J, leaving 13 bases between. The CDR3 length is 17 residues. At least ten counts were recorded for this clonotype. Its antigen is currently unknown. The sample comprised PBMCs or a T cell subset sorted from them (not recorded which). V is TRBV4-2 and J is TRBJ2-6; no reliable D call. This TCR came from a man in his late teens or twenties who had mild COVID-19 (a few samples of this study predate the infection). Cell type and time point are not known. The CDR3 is CASSQDVSSTGANVLTF. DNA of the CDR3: TGTGCCAGCAGCCAAGACGTCTCGAGTACCGGGGCCAACGTCCTGACTTTC.